A single sample gave rise to the 20 T cell receptor beta chains below, sequenced in a study of response to subunit inactivated influenza vaccine. TCRdb re-called the RT-PCR reads with MiXCR, one entry per CDR3 protein. Counted here are around 470,000 distinct CDR3 sequences, around 7.9% occurring once; the ten biggest clones make up around 13%. The sample consisted of PBMCs from blood, taken 23 to 25 months after vaccination. The receptor source for this set is a man between 45 and 75 years old who received an inactivated influenza vaccine.

This clonotype was seen a few times. V and J are TRBV29-1 and TRBJ2-5; D call uncertain. The germline V gene encodes CDR1 SQVTM and CDR2 ANQGSEA. V was trimmed by 4 bases and J by 5 bases, leaving 5 bases between them. The CDR3 runs to 10 residues. CDR3 sequence: CSVVYETQYF. CDR3 nucleotide sequence: TGCAGCGTTGTTTACGAGACCCAGTACTTC.

The chain uses TRBV24-1 and TRBJ2-3; TRBD1 or TRBD2 may be the D gene (5 bases each). The V end was cut by 2 bases, the J end by 2 bases, with 10 bases between. Germline loops: CDR1 KGHDR, CDR2 SFDVKD. CDR3 length: 15 amino acids. CDR3 residues: CATSDWDGPTDTQYF. The CDR3 DNA follows: TGTGCCACCAGTGATTGGGACGGACCCACAGATACGCAGTATTTT.

The chain has TRBV20-1 and TRBJ2-3; D gene ambiguous. CDR1 is DFQATT and CDR2 is SNEGSKA in the germline V gene (reference sequence). Trimming left V 1 base short and J 2 bases short, with 4 bases between. CDR3 size: 12 residues. CDR3 loop: CSARVTTDTQYF. CDR3 nucleotide sequence: TGCAGTGCTAGAGTAACCACAGATACGCAGTATTTT.

This clonotype was found many times. The rearrangement uses TRBV6-1 and TRBJ2-5; weak D call: TRBD1 (6 bases). This CDR3 is built from 15 residues. Trimming left V 6 bases short and J 0 bases short, with 14 bases between. Germline assignment: CDR1 MNHNS and CDR2 SASEGT. CDR3: CASSRFQGYQETQYF. The CDR3 DNA sequence: TGTGCCAGCAGCAGATTTCAGGGGTACCAAGAGACCCAGTACTTC.

This clonotype has at least ten counts. The chain couples TRBV12-3 or TRBV12-4 to TRBJ2-2; tentative D call: TRBD2 (5 bases). There are 14 residues in the CDR3. V lost 6 bases and J lost 6, with 14 bases in between. In nucleotides, the CDR3 is TGTGCCAGCAGCCGGGATGGGAGTCCCGGGGAGCTGTTTTTT. Residues: CASSRDGSPGELFF.

This clonotype was observed a handful of times. V usage is TRBV6-1 and J usage is TRBJ2-3, with 7 bases identical to TRBD2. The CDR3 is 14 residues long. CDR1 and CDR2 (germline): MNHNS, SASEGT. V shed 7 bases, J shed 3 bases, and the junction held 7 bases outside the gene matches. Here the CDR3 reads CASIGLEATDTQYF. The CDR3 DNA reads TGTGCCAGCATTGGACTAGAGGCAACAGATACGCAGTATTTT.

This clonotype was counted ten times or more. This sequence joins TRBV6-1 and TRBJ2-3; 10 bases fit TRBD2. Germline trimming cut 6 bases from V and 0 bases from J; bases unmatched to any gene: 6. CDR1 MNHNS and CDR2 SASEGT come from the germline V gene. The CDR3 extends over 16 amino acids. As DNA, the CDR3 is TGTGCCAGCAGATCTCAGACTAGCGGGAGCACAGATACGCAGTATTTT. This sequence encodes CASRSQTSGSTDTQYF.

The chain links TRBV20-1 to TRBJ1-4; TRBD1 matches at 11 bases. Trimming took 7 bases from V and 7 from J; bases not matched to a gene: 8. In germline, CDR1 is DFQATT, CDR2 SNEGSKA (reference sequence). This CDR3 comprises 14 residues. The CDR3 region has the DNA TGCAGTGTCCGGGACAGGGGGTTAGGTGAAAAACTGTTTTTT. Translation gives CSVRDRGLGEKLFF.

Only a few counts were recorded for this clonotype. V is TRBV7-8 and J is TRBJ1-1; D not certain. Looked up from germline, CDR1 is SGHVS and CDR2 is FQNEAQ. V was trimmed by 1 base and J by 0 bases, leaving 9 bases between them. The CDR3 spans 15 residues. DNA for the CDR3: TGTGCCAGCAGCTTAGTCCCAGGAATGAACACTGAAGCTTTCTTT. Translation: CASSLVPGMNTEAFF.

This clonotype was seen only a few times. V is TRBV28 and J is TRBJ2-5; D is perhaps TRBD1 (7 bases). Looked up from germline, CDR1 is MDHEN and CDR2 is SYDVKM. The CDR3 has 16 amino acids. V was cut by 3 bases and J by 3 bases, with 17 bases left in between. CDR3 in amino acids: CASSFSLQGGEETQYF. The CDR3 bases are TGTGCCAGCAGTTTCTCTCTCCAGGGGGGCGAAGAGACCCAGTACTTC.

The sample holds a few counts of this clonotype. The genes are TRBV20-1 and TRBJ2-2; tentatively, D is TRBD1 or TRBD2 (6 bases each). Germline CDR1 is DFQATT and CDR2 is SNEGSKA (reference sequence). V lost 2 bases and J 7 bases, leaving 14 bases between the germline ends. This CDR3 region has 14 residues. The CDR3 sequence is CSARRRGKSGELFF. CDR3 nucleotide sequence: TGCAGTGCTAGACGGAGGGGGAAGAGCGGGGAGCTGTTTTTT.

This clonotype was detected a few times. The rearrangement joins TRBV4-2 to TRBJ2-3; D may match TRBD1 or TRBD2 (5 bases each). The CDR3 loop spans 18 amino acids. The germline V and J ends were trimmed by 0 bases and 3 bases, with 19 bases remaining between them. In germline, CDR1 is LGHNA, CDR2 YNFKEQ. CDR3 amino acids: CASSQDLPIGGYTDTQYF. CDR3 in DNA: TGTGCCAGCAGCCAAGATCTTCCTATTGGGGGATATACAGATACGCAGTATTTT.

The rearrangement uses TRBV10-3 and TRBJ1-2; tentatively, D is TRBD1 (6 bases). The CDR3 sequence is 11 residues long. Germline-derived CDR1 and CDR2 are ENHRY and SYGVKD. V gave up 9 bases and J gave up 5 bases, with 10 bases separating them. CDR3 loop: CAIGQTYGYTF. The CDR3 DNA sequence: TGTGCCATAGGACAGACGTATGGCTACACCTTC.

This sequence joins TRBV5-1 and TRBJ1-1; D uncertain. V gave up 2 bases and J gave up 5 bases, with 10 bases separating them. The CDR3 consists of 13 residues. The germline V gene has CDR1 SGHRS and CDR2 YFSETQ. The CDR3 sequence: CASSLRDRTEAFF. The CDR3 DNA reads as TGCGCCAGCAGCTTAAGGGATAGAACTGAAGCTTTCTTT.

This clonotype was detected many times. This chain links TRBV27 with TRBJ1-1, with TRBD1 identical over 7 bases. With V trimmed by 5 bases and J by 0 bases, 6 bases remained unmatched. The CDR3 is 15 amino acids. Germline CDR1 reads MNHEY; CDR2 reads SMNVEV (reference sequence). In nucleotides, the CDR3 is TGTGCCAGCAGTCCCGGGACAGTTATGAACACTGAAGCTTTCTTT. Encoded protein: CASSPGTVMNTEAFF.

This clonotype was seen many times. The chain joins TRBV6-1 to TRBJ1-1; TRBD1 agrees at 8 bases. The CDR3 runs to 14 residues. The germline gives CDR1 MNHNS, CDR2 SASEGT. The ends lost 6 bases at V and 5 bases at J; junction bases unmatched: 8. The CDR3 loop is CASSFGQGVTEAFF. DNA for the CDR3: TGTGCCAGCAGCTTTGGACAGGGCGTTACTGAAGCTTTCTTT.

The chain recombines TRBV20-1 with TRBJ1-1; possible D gene TRBD1, 5 bases. The CDR3 is 12 residues long. Germline CDR1 and CDR2: DFQATT and SNEGSKA (reference sequence). Deletions cut 2 bases from V and 7 bases from J, with 11 bases between. The CDR3 DNA sequence: TGCAGTGCTAGAAAGGGGCGGTATGAAGCTTTCTTT. Translation: CSARKGRYEAFF.

This clonotype was seen many times. The genes are TRBV7-8 and TRBJ2-3; unclear D gene. Looked up from germline, CDR1 is SGHVS and CDR2 is FQNEAQ. V lost 5 bases, J lost 1 base, and 10 bases lay in between. The length of the CDR3 is 14 residues. DNA of the CDR3: TGTGCCAGCAGCCCCCAGGCTGGCACAGATACGCAGTATTTT. Residues: CASSPQAGTDTQYF.

The chain recombines TRBV24-1 with TRBJ1-2; 7 bases align to TRBD1. V lost 3 bases and J lost 7; bases outside the gene matches: 1. Germline assignment: CDR1 KGHDR and CDR2 SFDVKD. CDR3 length equals 12 residues. DNA for the CDR3: TGTGCCACCAGTGATGACAGGGCTGGCTACACCTTC. Amino acids: CATSDDRAGYTF.

This clonotype was detected a few times. The rearrangement uses TRBV6-2 or TRBV6-3 and TRBJ2-1; D may be TRBD2 (6 bases). Germline V CDR1 and CDR2: MNHEY, SVGEGT. Between the trimmed V and J ends, which lost 2 bases and 4 bases, there was a span of 9 bases. The CDR3 runs 14 residues. The CDR3 region is CASSYVDYYNEQFF. CDR3 nucleotide sequence: TGTGCCAGCAGTTACGTGGACTATTACAATGAGCAGTTCTTC.